One sample yielded the 26 T cell receptor beta chains listed below, sequenced in a study of cytomegalovirus exposure and HLA in healthy donors. PCR primers comprised 60 Vbeta and 13 Jbeta primers. Repertoires were generated with immunoSEQ multiplex PCR, while TCRdb's copy carries only in-frame clones and drops some. Of about 120,000 clones in the sample, approximately 74% were seen once. What was sequenced was PBMCs. These receptors came from a woman in her forties or fifties in good health and CMV-seropositive.

The genes are TRBV28 and TRBJ1-2; possible D gene TRBD1, 5 bases. CDR1 is MDHEN, CDR2 SYDVKM, per germline. V lost 3 bases to trimming and J lost 0 bases, with 17 bases between them. There are 17 residues in the CDR3. The CDR3 nucleotides read TGTGCCAGCAGTTTTGGCGGGGGTGAGGGGTCTAACTATGGCTACACCTTC. Translation: CASSFGGGEGSNYGYTF.

This clone has just a few counts. The CDR3 reads CASSLGGQVPYEQYF. For the CDR3, the DNA is TGTGCCAGCAGTTTGGGGGGACAGGTCCCCTACGAGCAGTACTTC. The chain couples TRBV28 to TRBJ2-7; 8 positions agree with TRBD1. Germline V gene sequence: CDR1 MDHEN, CDR2 SYDVKM. The CDR3 spans 15 residues. V lost 3 bases to trimming and J lost 2 bases; unmatched junction nucleotides: 6.

The chain recombines TRBV4-1 with TRBJ1-5, with TRBD1 identical over 9 bases. Germline-derived CDR1 and CDR2 are MGHRA and YSYEKL. There are 18 residues in the CDR3. The ends lost 1 base at V and 0 bases at J; junction bases unmatched: 7. CDR3 protein: CASSQGDRAMNSNQPQHF. In DNA, the CDR3 is TGCGCCAGCAGCCAAGGGGACAGGGCAATGAATAGCAATCAGCCCCAGCATTTT.

The rearrangement uses TRBV7-2 and TRBJ1-2; D unclear. The germline CDR1 and CDR2 sequences are SGHTA and FQGNSA. This CDR3 has 15 residues. V was trimmed by 2 bases and J by 2 bases, leaving 12 bases between them. The CDR3 nucleotides are TGTGCCAGCAGCTTAAATATGGGCCGGAACTATGGCTACACCTTC. Its protein is CASSLNMGRNYGYTF.

The J gene is TRBJ2-1, the V gene TRBV2, with D perhaps TRBD2 (5 bases). The CDR3 is 13 amino acids. CDR1 is SNHLY, CDR2 FYNNEI, per germline. Deletions cut 2 bases from V and 7 bases from J, with 9 bases between. CDR3 nucleotide sequence: TGTGCCAGCAGTGAATTCCCGGGGAATGAGCAGTTCTTC. Its protein is CASSEFPGNEQFF.

The rearrangement links TRBV5-1 to TRBJ1-3, with 9 bases that match TRBD1. The J segment lost 2 bases and the V segment lost 4 bases, leaving 7 bases of the junction unmatched. Germline V lookup: CDR1 SGHRS, CDR2 YFSETQ. This CDR3 has 16 residues. CDR3 residues: CASSPWGDRAGNTIYF. The CDR3 nucleotides read TGCGCCAGCAGCCCTTGGGGGGACAGGGCTGGAAACACCATATATTTT. The complete variable domain, with remaining parts taken from reference TRBV5-1 and TRBJ1-3, reads KAGVTQTPRYLIKTRGQQVTLSCSPISGHRSVSWYQQTPGQGLQFLFEYFSETQRNKGNFPGRFSGRQFSNSRSEMNVSTLELGDSALYLCASSPWGDRAGNTIYFGEGSWLTVV.

The chain recombines TRBV27 with TRBJ2-2, with D perhaps matching TRBD1 (6 bases). Germline V gene sequence: CDR1 MNHEY, CDR2 SMNVEV (reference sequence). Between the trimmed V and J ends, which lost 4 bases and 0 bases, there was a span of 9 bases. The CDR3 consists of 15 residues. The CDR3 protein is CASSWTVPNTGELFF. The CDR3 DNA reads as TGTGCCAGCAGTTGGACAGTGCCGAACACCGGGGAGCTGTTTTTT.

The chain has TRBV5-4 and TRBJ1-6, with TRBD1 matching over 7 bases. This CDR3 contains 16 residues. V lost 4 bases, J lost 5 bases, and 9 bases stayed unmatched. The germline V gene has CDR1 SGHNT and CDR2 YYREEE (reference sequence). CDR3: CASSLTGTVDNSPLHF. CDR3 coding DNA: TGTGCCAGCAGCCTCACCGGGACAGTGGATAATTCACCCCTCCACTTT. Using reference TRBV5-4 and TRBJ1-6 for the parts outside the CDR3, the full variable domain is ETGVTQSPTHLIKTRGQQVTLRCSSQSGHNTVSWYQQALGQGPQFIFQYYREEENGRGNFPPRFSGLQFPNYSSELNVNALELDDSALYLCASSLTGTVDNSPLHFGNGTRLTVT.

The gene calls are TRBV7-2 and TRBJ2-1; 14 bases map to TRBD2. From germline, CDR1 is SGHTA and CDR2 FQGNSA. CDR3 length: 16 amino acids. Trimming took 1 base from V and 8 from J; bases not matched to a gene: 4. The CDR3 DNA follows: TGTGCCAGCAGCTTAGAAGGGACTAGCGGGGGCCATGAGCAGTTCTTC. Its translation: CASSLEGTSGGHEQFF. The whole variable domain, remainder taken from reference TRBV7-2 and TRBJ2-1, is GAGVSQSPSNKVTEKGKDVELRCDPISGHTALYWYRQSLGQGLEFLIYFQGNSAPDKSGLPSDRFSAERTGGSVSTLTIQRTQQEDSAVYLCASSLEGTSGGHEQFFGPGTRLTVL.

The chain couples TRBV28 to TRBJ2-7, with D tentatively TRBD1 (7 bases). The germline V and J ends were trimmed by 8 bases and 4 bases, with 15 bases remaining between them. Germline-derived CDR1 and CDR2 are MDHEN and SYDVKM. This CDR3 comprises 13 residues. For the CDR3, the DNA is TGTGCCAGCGGCGCGGAGGGGGCGTACGAGCAGTACTTC. Translation gives CASGAEGAYEQYF.

The chain uses TRBV7-2 and TRBJ2-3, with TRBD1 as a possible D gene (5 bases). Trimming removed 4 bases from V and 2 bases from J, with 13 bases in between. Per germline, CDR1 SGHTA and CDR2 FQGNSA. This CDR3 has 15 amino acids. CDR3 nucleotides: TGTGCCAGCAGCTCACAGGTGGTATTCACAGATACGCAGTATTTT. Translation: CASSSQVVFTDTQYF.

The sample holds a few counts of this clone. The gene calls are TRBV4-2 and TRBJ1-2; TRBD1 aligns across 8 bases. The CDR3 is made up of 13 amino acids. J was trimmed by 4 bases and V by 5 bases; bases with no gene match: 3. Germline CDR1 reads LGHNA; CDR2 reads YNFKEQ. The CDR3 region has the DNA TGTGCCAGCAGCGAAGGACAGGGCTATGGCTACACCTTC. This translates into CASSEGQGYGYTF.

The chain combines TRBV6-1 with TRBJ2-5, with a weak D call TRBD2 (5 bases). The CDR3 is made up of 15 amino acids. V lost 1 base to trimming and J lost 4 bases, with 13 bases between them. CDR1 is MNHNS and CDR2 is SASEGT in the germline V gene. In DNA form, the CDR3 reads TGTGCCAGCAGTGAAGGTCCGGTTCGGGGAGAGACCCAGTACTTC. Encoded protein: CASSEGPVRGETQYF.

The chain is built from TRBV5-1 and TRBJ2-3; maybe TRBD2 (6 bases). This CDR3 region has 16 residues. V lost 4 bases, J lost 2 bases, and 17 bases lay in between. The V gene's germline CDR1 is SGHRS and CDR2 YFSETQ. The CDR3 nucleotides are TGCGCCAGCAGCATAGCGACGGGACTGAACACAGATACGCAGTATTTT. This codes for CASSIATGLNTDTQYF.

The V gene is TRBV5-1, the J gene TRBJ2-5, with D tentatively TRBD2 (6 bases). In germline, CDR1 is SGHRS, CDR2 YFSETQ. There are 17 residues in the CDR3. V gave up 3 bases and J gave up 0 bases, with 18 bases separating them. The CDR3 region has the DNA TGCGCCAGCAGCTCCTATCCCTCCGGCGGGGACCAAGAGACCCAGTACTTC. This sequence encodes CASSSYPSGGDQETQYF. Looking up the rest from reference TRBV5-1 and TRBJ2-5 gives the full variable domain: KAGVTQTPRYLIKTRGQQVTLSCSPISGHRSVSWYQQTPGQGLQFLFEYFSETQRNKGNFPGRFSGRQFSNSRSEMNVSTLELGDSALYLCASSSYPSGGDQETQYFGPGTRLLVL.

This chain uses TRBV6-1 with TRBJ1-2; D not certain. The CDR3 consists of 14 residues. Per the germline V gene, CDR1 is MNHNS and CDR2 is SASEGT. The ends were cut back, 1 base at V and 3 bases at J, with 9 bases in the middle. In DNA form, the CDR3 reads TGTGCCAGCAGTGAAGTTCCCACAGACTATGGCTACACCTTC. It encodes CASSEVPTDYGYTF.

This clone appeared a few times. The rearrangement uses TRBV4-3 and TRBJ2-7; D uncertain. CDR1 is LGHNA and CDR2 is YSLEER in the germline V gene. The length of the CDR3 is 14 residues. Trimming removed 0 bases from V and 4 bases from J, with 10 bases in between. CDR3 bases: TGCGCCAGCAGCCAAGAAGTGCGGTTATACGAGCAGTACTTC. As protein: CASSQEVRLYEQYF.

The V gene is TRBV5-1, the J gene TRBJ1-1, with 7 bases fitting TRBD1. The ends lost 2 bases at V and 6 bases at J; junction bases unmatched: 7. The CDR3 has 14 residues. Germline CDR1 SGHRS, CDR2 YFSETQ. CDR3 DNA sequence: TGCGCCAGCAGCTTTGCAGGGGGTGCCGCTGAAGCTTTCTTT. Translation gives CASSFAGGAAEAFF.

The V and J genes are TRBV7-8 and TRBJ2-3, with D uncertain. The CDR3 has 12 amino acids. Trimming removed 2 bases at V and 5 bases at J, with 5 bases between. The V gene's germline CDR1 is SGHVS and CDR2 FQNEAQ. The CDR3 nucleotides are TGTGCCAGCAGCTTATTCGTAGATACGCAGTATTTT. Encoded protein: CASSLFVDTQYF.

With respect to this clone: The sample holds other DNA sequences that translate to the same CDR3. The V and J genes are TRBV5-1 and TRBJ1-4, with a weak D call TRBD1 (6 bases). Between the trimmed V and J ends, which lost 4 bases and 0 bases, there was a span of 13 bases. Germline loops: CDR1 SGHRS, CDR2 YFSETQ. The CDR3 sequence is 16 residues long. The CDR3 reads CASSPGGGATNEKLFF. The CDR3 DNA follows: TGCGCCAGCAGCCCAGGAGGGGGGGCAACTAATGAAAAACTGTTTTTT.

The chain uses TRBV2 and TRBJ1-1, with D tentatively TRBD1 (6 bases). The CDR3 extends over 14 amino acids. Germline CDR1 reads SNHLY; CDR2 reads FYNNEI. The germline V and J ends were trimmed by 4 bases and 3 bases, with 12 bases remaining between them. CDR3 loop: CASSVGGGDTEAFF. CDR3 in DNA: TGTGCCAGCAGTGTTGGGGGGGGCGACACTGAAGCTTTCTTT.

This clone was seen only a few times. J is TRBJ1-3 and V is TRBV28; weak D call: TRBD1 (5 bases). Trimming removed 3 bases from V and 3 bases from J, with 9 bases in between. Germline loops: CDR1 MDHEN, CDR2 SYDVKM. There are 14 residues in the CDR3. CDR3 DNA: TGTGCCAGCAGTTTTCAGGGAAGTGGAAACACCATATATTTT. It specifies CASSFQGSGNTIYF.

This chain uses TRBV7-8 with TRBJ1-1; D is unclear. The CDR3 totals 14 residues. V gave up 1 base and J gave up 1 base, with 7 bases separating them. Germline V gene data show CDR1 as SGHVS and CDR2 as FQNEAQ. Here the CDR3 DNA reads TGTGCCAGCAGCTTAGGGTTAGCGAACACTGAAGCTTTCTTT. Translating gives CASSLGLANTEAFF. The full variable domain, its missing parts supplied by reference TRBV7-8 and TRBJ1-1, is GAGVSQSPRYKVAKRGQDVALRCDPISGHVSLFWYQQALGQGPEFLTYFQNEAQLDKSGLPSDRFFAERPEGSVSTLKIQRTQQEDSAVYLCASSLGLANTEAFFGQGTRLTVV.

CDR3 loop: CASSQETGRGTGELFF. The CDR3 DNA follows: TGTGCCAGCAGCCAAGAGACAGGACGGGGCACCGGGGAGCTGTTTTTT. This chain links TRBV4-2 with TRBJ2-2; D might be TRBD1 (6 bases). Germline lookup yields CDR1 LGHNA and CDR2 YNFKEQ. V lost 0 bases and J lost 4, with 12 bases in between. The CDR3 is 16 amino acids.

This chain connects TRBV29-1 to TRBJ2-5, with a weak D call TRBD2 (6 bases). CDR3 length: 13 amino acids. The V gene lost 4 bases and the J gene lost 5 bases, with 14 bases spanning the gap. Looked up from germline, CDR1 is SQVTM and CDR2 is ANQGSEA. The DNA for the CDR3 is TGCAGCGTTGGGGCTAGCGAGCCGGAGACCCAGTACTTC. It yields the protein CSVGASEPETQYF.

V gene TRBV27 combines with J gene TRBJ2-7, with TRBD2 matching 11 bases. CDR1 is MNHEY and CDR2 is SMNVEV in the germline V gene (reference sequence). This CDR3 spans 16 amino acids. With V trimmed by 6 bases and J by 0 bases, 7 bases remained unmatched. The DNA for the CDR3 is TGTGCCAGCAGATCGGGACTAGCGGAGAGCTCCTACGAGCAGTACTTC. Amino acids: CASRSGLAESSYEQYF.